A single sample gave rise to the 26 T cell receptor beta chains below, sequenced in a study of graft-versus-host responses after intestinal transplantation. This table comes from immunoSEQ multiplex PCR, and its TCRdb copy is limited to in-frame clones, with some not included. The data hold tens of thousands of clones, with 70% to 85% observed a single time. Their specific antigens are unknown. The material was unstimulated CD8+ T cells sorted from spleen or lymph node cells, obtained before intestinal transplant. These receptors were taken from a human donor who received an intestinal transplant.

The chain uses TRBV10-3 and TRBJ1-2, with TRBD1 matching 7 bases. The CDR3 is 14 amino acids. CDR1 ENHRY and CDR2 SYGVKD come from the germline V gene. V shed 6 bases, J shed 0 bases, and the junction held 4 bases outside the gene matches. The CDR3 is CAISGQDSNYGYTF. The CDR3 DNA follows: TGTGCCATCAGCGGACAGGATTCTAACTATGGCTACACCTTC.

The chain recombines TRBV6-1 with TRBJ1-5; 10 bases agree with TRBD1. J was trimmed by 1 base and V by 4 bases; bases with no gene match: 4. This CDR3 is built from 16 residues. Germline assignment: CDR1 MNHNS and CDR2 SASEGT. The chain's CDR3 is CASSVMTGGSNQPQHF. DNA of the CDR3: TGTGCCAGCAGTGTAATGACAGGGGGCAGCAATCAGCCCCAGCATTTT.

V usage is TRBV15 and J usage is TRBJ1-5, with 9 bases lining up with TRBD1. Looked up from germline, CDR1 is LNHNV and CDR2 is YYDKDF (reference sequence). The CDR3 contains 16 residues. V shed 2 bases and J 4 bases; nucleotides not matched to a gene: 6. CDR3 DNA sequence: TGTGCCACCAGCAGACGCCCGACAGGGGGAAATCAGCCCCAGCATTTT. It is translated as CATSRRPTGGNQPQHF. The full variable domain, completed using reference TRBV15 and TRBJ1-5, is DAMVIQNPRYQVTQFGKPVTLSCSQTLNHNVMYWYQQKSSQAPKLLFHYYDKDFNNEADTPDNFQSRRPNTSFCFLDIRSPGLGDTAMYLCATSRRPTGGNQPQHFGDGTRLSIL.

The gene calls are TRBV10-3 and TRBJ2-3; a weak D match, TRBD2 (5 bases). This CDR3 has 14 residues. Trimming took off 0 bases at V and 6 bases at J, with 10 bases between the two ends. The germline gives CDR1 ENHRY, CDR2 SYGVKD. The CDR3 DNA is TGTGCCATCAGTGAGTCGTCGGGGTGGGATACGCAGTATTTT. Its protein product is CAISESSGWDTQYF.

The genes are TRBV25-1 and TRBJ1-2; perhaps TRBD1 as D (6 bases). Between the trimmed V and J ends, which lost 5 bases and 4 bases, there was a span of 14 bases. The germline V gene has CDR1 MGHDK and CDR2 SYGVNS. This CDR3 is built from 14 residues. This CDR3 reads CASSTPGAGYGYTF. The CDR3 DNA reads as TGTGCCAGCAGTACCCCAGGGGCGGGCTATGGCTACACCTTC.

The J gene is TRBJ2-7, the V gene TRBV19; tentative D call: TRBD2 (6 bases). The germline V gene has CDR1 LNHDA and CDR2 SQIVND (reference sequence). The V and J ends lost 9 bases and 0 bases respectively, with 15 bases between them. The CDR3 is made up of 14 amino acids. The CDR3 sequence: CASRSREYSYEQYF. The DNA for the CDR3 is TGTGCCAGCCGTAGCCGGGAGTACTCCTACGAGCAGTACTTC.

In nucleotides, the CDR3 is TGTGCCAGCAGCTTCCCCTACCCTGGTGAGCAGTTCTTC. Protein sequence: CASSFPYPGEQFF. The rearrangement uses TRBV13 and TRBJ2-1; D uncertain. There are 13 residues in the CDR3. Germline-derived CDR1 and CDR2 are PRHDT and FYEKMQ (reference sequence). V was cut by 3 bases and J by 9 bases, with 12 bases left in between.

The chain employs TRBV7-9 and TRBJ2-7, with TRBD2 identical over 7 bases. Looked up from germline, CDR1 is SEHNR and CDR2 is FQNEAQ (reference sequence). Trimming at V came to 5 bases and at J to 2 bases, leaving 6 bases not matched to a gene. The CDR3 runs 14 residues. For the CDR3, the DNA is TGTGCCAGCAGCCAGACGGGACTACCCTACGAGCAGTACTTC. Protein: CASSQTGLPYEQYF. Complete variable domain (other parts from reference TRBV7-9 and TRBJ2-7): DTGVSQNPRHKITKRGQNVTFRCDPISEHNRLYWYRQTLGQGPEFLTYFQNEAQLEKSRLLSDRFSAERPKGSFSTLEIQRTEQGDSAMYLCASSQTGLPYEQYFGPGTRLTVT.

The chain recombines TRBV28 with TRBJ2-5; maybe TRBD1 (6 bases). The CDR3 is 20 residues long. The V end lost 1 base, the J end lost 5 bases, and 29 bases lay between the germline ends. Germline CDR1 reads MDHEN; CDR2 reads SYDVKM. Written as DNA, the CDR3 is TGTGCCAGCAGTTTATCTGCAAGGCTCCCCTGGGGGCAGACGCAGGAGACCCAGTACTTC. This gives the protein CASSLSARLPWGQTQETQYF.

The chain uses TRBV19 and TRBJ2-5, with TRBD1 as a possible D gene (6 bases). Trimming cost V 5 bases and J 1 base, with 20 bases left between them. CDR1 LNHDA and CDR2 SQIVND come from the germline V gene (reference sequence). The CDR3 runs to 17 residues. The DNA of the CDR3 is TGTGCCAGTAGTGCGCCCCGGGACAACCCACCCCAAGAGACCCAGTACTTC. It encodes CASSAPRDNPPQETQYF. The entire variable domain, with the rest obtained from reference TRBV19 and TRBJ2-5, is as follows: DGGITQSPKYLFRKEGQNVTLSCEQNLNHDAMYWYRQDPGQGLRLIYYSQIVNDFQKGDIAEGYSVSREKKESFPLTVTSAQKNPTAFYLCASSAPRDNPPQETQYFGPGTRLLVL.

The chain carries TRBV4-1 and TRBJ1-1; 9 bases are shared with TRBD1. CDR1 is MGHRA and CDR2 is YSYEKL in the germline V gene. CDR3 length equals 17 residues. V gave up 3 bases and J gave up 0 bases; unmatched junction bases: 8. In DNA, the CDR3 is TGCGCCAGCAGCCACCCCGGGACAGGGAAGGTGAACACTGAAGCTTTCTTT. Protein: CASSHPGTGKVNTEAFF.

The genes are TRBV13 and TRBJ2-7; 7 bases fit TRBD1. CDR3 length equals 13 residues. V shed 7 bases and J 0 bases; nucleotides not matched to a gene: 3. CDR1 is PRHDT and CDR2 is FYEKMQ in the germline V gene (reference sequence). The CDR3 bases are TGTGCCAGCACAAACAGGGGCTCCTACGAGCAGTACTTC. This translates into CASTNRGSYEQYF. Based on the CDR3 plus reference TRBV13 and TRBJ2-7, the full variable domain is AAGVIQSPRHLIKEKRETATLKCYPIPRHDTVYWYQQGPGQDPQFLISFYEKMQSDKGSIPDRFSAQQFSDYHSELNMSSLELGDSALYFCASTNRGSYEQYFGPGTRLTVT.

This clone appeared a few times. The gene calls are TRBV6-4 and TRBJ2-3; 9 bases agree with TRBD1. The CDR3 extends over 15 amino acids. Germline CDR1 and CDR2: MRHNA and SNTAGT. V lost 6 bases to trimming and J lost 4 bases; unmatched junction nucleotides: 8. This CDR3 is CASSEQGARADTQYF. CDR3 bases: TGTGCCAGCAGCGAACAGGGGGCCCGCGCAGATACGCAGTATTTT.

The chain is built from TRBV5-1 and TRBJ2-7; the match to TRBD1 covers 10 bases. Per germline, CDR1 SGHRS and CDR2 YFSETQ. With V trimmed by 7 bases and J by 3 bases, 13 bases remained unmatched. This CDR3 spans 16 amino acids. CDR3 region: CASCTGTGVGSYEQYF. CDR3 nucleotides: TGCGCCAGCTGTACCGGGACAGGGGTTGGTAGCTACGAGCAGTACTTC.

In its sample, this clone was seen once. The genes are TRBV5-1 and TRBJ1-1, with D possibly TRBD1 on 5 matching bases. Germline V CDR1 and CDR2: SGHRS, YFSETQ. V was clipped by 4 bases and J by 1 base, with 8 bases between them. The CDR3 contains 13 residues. CDR3 in amino acids: CASSRGGNTEAFF. In DNA form, the CDR3 reads TGCGCCAGCAGCCGGGGGGGGAACACTGAAGCTTTCTTT.

The table lists this clone with a few counts. The gene calls are TRBV4-1 and TRBJ1-4; tentative D call: TRBD1 (5 bases). CDR1 and CDR2 from the germline V gene are MGHRA and YSYEKL. V dropped 2 bases and J dropped 5 bases, with 15 bases sitting between them. This CDR3 has 16 amino acids. The CDR3 nucleotides read TGCGCCAGCAGCCAATCCGTACAGGAGAAGAATGAAAAACTGTTTTTT. Residues: CASSQSVQEKNEKLFF.

This chain links TRBV11-1 with TRBJ2-1; no clear D gene. Germline V gene lookup returns CDR1 SGHAT and CDR2 FQDESV (reference sequence). The ends were cut back, 1 base at V and 9 bases at J, with 10 bases in the middle. The CDR3 runs 13 residues. CDR3: CASSLGMGSEQFF. CDR3 nucleotides: TGTGCCAGCAGCTTAGGAATGGGCAGTGAGCAGTTCTTC.

The sample holds a few counts of this clone. This chain links TRBV28 with TRBJ2-7, with a weak D call TRBD2 (5 bases). Germline CDR1 and CDR2: MDHEN and SYDVKM. The CDR3 spans 11 residues. V was clipped by 8 bases and J by 3 bases, with 8 bases between them. CDR3 coding DNA: TGTGCCAGCCGAGAGGGCTACGAGCAGTACTTC. Translated, it gives CASREGYEQYF.

For the CDR3, the DNA is TGTGCCAGCAGCTCCGAGGCCCGGGATTACGAGCAGTACTTC. This codes for CASSSEARDYEQYF. The rearrangement joins TRBV7-6 to TRBJ2-7; TRBD2 might be the D (5 bases). Trimming took off 4 bases at V and 4 bases at J, with 14 bases between the two ends. Germline V gene lookup returns CDR1 SGHVS and CDR2 FNYEAQ. The CDR3 extends over 14 amino acids. Full variable domain (remainder filled in from reference TRBV7-6 and TRBJ2-7): GAGVSQSPRYKVTKRGQDVALRCDPISGHVSLYWYRQALGQGPEFLTYFNYEAQQDKSGLPNDRFSAERPEGSISTLTIQRTEQRDSAMYRCASSSEARDYEQYFGPGTRLTVT.

The count of this clone is one. J is TRBJ1-4 and V is TRBV4-1; 8 bases match TRBD1. The CDR3 is 15 amino acids. V shed 5 bases and J 6 bases; nucleotides not matched to a gene: 8. Looked up from germline, CDR1 is MGHRA and CDR2 is YSYEKL. The CDR3 DNA is TGCGCCAGCAGCGCAAGACAGGGGAAAGATGAAAAACTGTTTTTT. Translated: CASSARQGKDEKLFF.

The rearrangement uses TRBV6-1 and TRBJ2-2; maybe TRBD1 (6 bases). V lost 6 bases to trimming and J lost 4 bases, with 15 bases between them. The CDR3 covers 15 residues. The germline CDR1 and CDR2 sequences are MNHNS and SASEGT. CDR3 nucleotide sequence: TGTGCCAGCAGGCCCAGGGGAGAGGTCACCGGGGAGCTGTTTTTT. Residues: CASRPRGEVTGELFF.

The rearrangement uses TRBV28 and TRBJ2-1; D is unclear. The CDR3 extends over 18 amino acids. Trimming took off 6 bases at V and 0 bases at J, with 21 bases between the two ends. Germline values: CDR1 MDHEN, CDR2 SYDVKM. The CDR3 sequence: CASSPTETVPFSYNEQFF. CDR3 coding DNA: TGTGCCAGCAGCCCAACCGAGACTGTACCTTTCTCCTACAATGAGCAGTTCTTC.

The chain combines TRBV18 with TRBJ2-7; TRBD2 agrees at 11 bases. There are 16 residues in the CDR3. V was clipped by 0 bases and J by 5 bases; unmatched bases: 6. Germline V gene data show CDR1 as KGHSH and CDR2 as LQKENI. The CDR3 loop is CASSPPGSGGAHEQYF. The CDR3 DNA sequence: TGTGCCAGCTCACCACCTGGTAGCGGGGGGGCTCACGAGCAGTACTTC.

The chain employs TRBV15 and TRBJ2-3; 10 bases are shared with TRBD2. Germline assignment: CDR1 LNHNV and CDR2 YYDKDF (reference sequence). The V gene end was trimmed by 3 bases and the J gene end by 0 bases; junction bases not matched to a gene: 6. This CDR3 is 17 amino acids long. CDR3 nucleotides: TGTGCCACCAGCAGTAGGCTAGCGGGGGCCAGCACAGATACGCAGTATTTT. The encoded protein is CATSSRLAGASTDTQYF.

The rearrangement links TRBV5-6 to TRBJ2-1; TRBD2 agrees at 7 bases. The CDR3 consists of 16 residues. CDR1 is SGHDT and CDR2 is YYEEEE in the germline V gene. V was pared by 4 bases and J by 4 bases, with 11 bases of the junction left unmatched. The DNA for the CDR3 is TGTGCCAGCAGCGCCACGGCACTAGCGTCTTACAATGAGCAGTTCTTC. It yields the protein CASSATALASYNEQFF.

J is TRBJ1-4 and V is TRBV5-4, with 7 positions matching TRBD1. With V trimmed by 5 bases and J by 2 bases, 6 bases remained unmatched. Per the germline V gene, CDR1 is SGHNT and CDR2 is YYREEE (reference sequence). The CDR3 consists of 15 residues. The CDR3 region has the DNA TGTGCCAGCAGTATCGGGACAGCTACTAATGAAAAACTGTTTTTT. It yields the protein CASSIGTATNEKLFF.